One sample yielded the 2 T cell receptor beta chains listed below, sequenced in a study of human T cells and chemical hapten exposure. Noted time point: pre-sensitization, week 0. The treatment here: therapeutic diphenylcyclopropenone sensitization with weekly scalp DPC. TCRdb called the RACE reads again in MiXCR, with one record for every CDR3 protein. The sample lists approximately 320,000 distinct CDR3 sequences, approximately 5% occurring once. The input for sequencing was whole blood, taken in connection with sensitization to the hapten diphenylcyclopropenone (DPC). The receptors shown here come from a woman aged 18-30 years with alopecia areata. Some clones in this sample may be carry-over from other donors' samples.

This clonotype has a handful of counts. In DNA, the CDR3 is TGCGCCAGCAGCCCAGGTCCCGGGACAGGGGGAGAGACCCAGTACTTC. The encoded protein is CASSPGPGTGGETQYF. The chain employs TRBV4-3 and TRBJ2-5; 11 nucleotides align to TRBD1. The CDR3 contains 16 residues. The germline gives CDR1 LGHNA, CDR2 YSLEER. The trim removed 4 bases at V and 4 bases at J, leaving 8 bases unmatched.

This clonotype came up many times. The rearrangement joins TRBV12-3 or TRBV12-4 to TRBJ1-5, with unresolved D. This CDR3 contains 11 residues. V lost 4 bases to trimming and J lost 9 bases, with 7 bases between them. CDR3 DNA sequence: TGTGCCAGCAGTTCCCCCGGGCCCCAGCATTTT. This sequence encodes CASSSPGPQHF.